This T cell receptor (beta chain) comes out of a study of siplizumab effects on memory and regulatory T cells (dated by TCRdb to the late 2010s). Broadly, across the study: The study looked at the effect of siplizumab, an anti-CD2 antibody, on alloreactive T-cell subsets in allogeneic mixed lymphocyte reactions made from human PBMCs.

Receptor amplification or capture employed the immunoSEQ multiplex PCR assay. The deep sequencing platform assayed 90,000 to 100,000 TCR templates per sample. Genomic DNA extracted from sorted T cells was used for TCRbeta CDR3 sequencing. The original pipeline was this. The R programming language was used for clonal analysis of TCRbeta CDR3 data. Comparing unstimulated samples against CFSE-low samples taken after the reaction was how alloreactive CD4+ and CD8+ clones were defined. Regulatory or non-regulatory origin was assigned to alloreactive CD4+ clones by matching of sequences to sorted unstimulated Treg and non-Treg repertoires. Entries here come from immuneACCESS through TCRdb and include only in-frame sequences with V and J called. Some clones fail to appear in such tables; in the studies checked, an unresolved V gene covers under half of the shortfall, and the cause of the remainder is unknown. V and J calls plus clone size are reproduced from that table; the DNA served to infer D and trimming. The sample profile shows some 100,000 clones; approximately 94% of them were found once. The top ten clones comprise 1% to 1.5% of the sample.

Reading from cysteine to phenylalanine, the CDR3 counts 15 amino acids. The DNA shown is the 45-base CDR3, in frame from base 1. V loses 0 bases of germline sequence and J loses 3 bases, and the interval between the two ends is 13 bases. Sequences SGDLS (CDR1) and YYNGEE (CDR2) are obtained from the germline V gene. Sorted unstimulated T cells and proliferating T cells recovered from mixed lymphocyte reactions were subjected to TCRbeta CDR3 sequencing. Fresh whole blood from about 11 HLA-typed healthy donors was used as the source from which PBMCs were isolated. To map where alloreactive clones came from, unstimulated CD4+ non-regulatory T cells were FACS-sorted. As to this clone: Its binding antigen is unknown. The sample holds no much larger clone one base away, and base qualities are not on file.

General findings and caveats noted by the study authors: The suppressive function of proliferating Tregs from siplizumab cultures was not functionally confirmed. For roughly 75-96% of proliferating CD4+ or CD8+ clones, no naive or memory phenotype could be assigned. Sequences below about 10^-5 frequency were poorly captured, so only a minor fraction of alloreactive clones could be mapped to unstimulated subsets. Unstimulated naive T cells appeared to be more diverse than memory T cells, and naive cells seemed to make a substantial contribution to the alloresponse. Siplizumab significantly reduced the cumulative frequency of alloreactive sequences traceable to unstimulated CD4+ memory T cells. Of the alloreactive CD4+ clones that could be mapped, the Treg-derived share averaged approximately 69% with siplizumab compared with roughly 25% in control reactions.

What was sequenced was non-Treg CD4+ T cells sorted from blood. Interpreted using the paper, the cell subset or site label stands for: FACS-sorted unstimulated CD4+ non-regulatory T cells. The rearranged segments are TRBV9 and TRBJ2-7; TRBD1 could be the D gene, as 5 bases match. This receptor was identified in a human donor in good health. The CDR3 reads CASSVDPKRGYEQYF. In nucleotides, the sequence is TGTGCCAGCAGCGTAGATCCGAAAAGGGGCTACGAGCAGTACTTC.